Each of the 24 T cell receptor beta chains below was sequenced from the same sample in a study of T-cell reconstitution after alpha-beta-depleted transplantation in children. Unique molecular identifiers were used to barcode this TCRbeta library. TCRdb fed the PCR reads into MiXCR, producing one record per CDR3 protein. This sample has roughly 590,000 distinct CDR3 sequences, with about 15% found just once. Sequenced material: PBMCs from the stem cell graft donor, taken from the stem cell graft. The source is a human donor who donated a stem cell graft to a child with acute myeloid leukemia.

This clonotype was detected many times. The rearrangement uses TRBV20-1 and TRBJ1-6; 9 bases are a match to TRBD1. The CDR3 length is 12 residues. Trimming at V came to 6 bases and at J to 7 bases, leaving 1 base not matched to a gene. Germline CDR1 is DFQATT and CDR2 is SNEGSKA (reference sequence). CDR3 nucleotide sequence: TGCAGTGCGGACAGGGGCAATTCACCCCTCCACTTT. Translating gives CSADRGNSPLHF.

The J gene is TRBJ1-5, the V gene TRBV20-1; D unclear. The CDR3 loop spans 21 amino acids. Germline V gene data show CDR1 as DFQATT and CDR2 as SNEGSKA (reference sequence). The ends were cut back, 0 bases at V and 0 bases at J, with 27 bases in the middle. The CDR3 sequence: CSARERHSARGILYSNQPQHF. As DNA, the CDR3 is TGCAGTGCTAGAGAAAGACATTCCGCCCGAGGAATATTATATAGCAATCAGCCCCAGCATTTT.

Remarks on this clonotype: It may be a read error: a sequence one base away is much more abundant. The rearrangement joins TRBV6-1 to TRBJ1-3; D remains unclear. The germline gives CDR1 MNHNS, CDR2 SASEGT. This CDR3 region has 15 residues. As DNA, the CDR3 is TGTGCCAGCAGGGGCGCGGTAAACTCTGGAAACACCATATGTTTT. Its translation: CASRGAVNSGNTICF.

Only a few counts were recorded for this clonotype. The genes are TRBV20-1 and TRBJ2-1; D is uncertain. Per germline, CDR1 DFQATT and CDR2 SNEGSKA (reference sequence). This CDR3 spans 15 amino acids. V lost 1 base, J lost 0 bases, and 10 bases lay in between. This CDR3 is CSARVVPSSYNEQFF. CDR3 sequence (DNA): TGCAGTGCTAGAGTGGTACCGAGCTCCTACAATGAGCAGTTCTTC.

The chain recombines TRBV6-1 with TRBJ1-3; D ambiguous. Trimming took off 2 bases at V and 2 bases at J, with 10 bases between the two ends. Germline CDR1 MNHNS, CDR2 SASEGT. There are 15 residues in the CDR3. CDR3 amino acids: CASSETAGTGNTIYF. The CDR3 bases are TGTGCCAGCAGTGAAACAGCTGGCACTGGAAACACCATATATTTT.

This sequence joins TRBV6-2 or TRBV6-3 and TRBJ1-1, with D perhaps TRBD1 (5 bases). The CDR3 consists of 14 residues. CDR1 MNHEY and CDR2 SVGEGT come from the germline V gene. V lost 6 bases, J lost 1 base, and 12 bases lay in between. CDR3 DNA: TGTGCCAGCAGACTAACAGGCGGGAACACTGAAGCTTTCTTT. This codes for CASRLTGGNTEAFF.

This clonotype was counted ten times or more. The V and J genes are TRBV29-1 and TRBJ1-1; D ambiguous. CDR3 size: 11 residues. Germline-derived CDR1 and CDR2 are SQVTM and ANQGSEA. The V end was cut by 5 bases, the J end by 0 bases, with 4 bases between. The CDR3 reads CSVLLNTEAFF. The CDR3 DNA reads TGCAGCGTTTTACTGAACACTGAAGCTTTCTTT.

This chain connects TRBV11-2 to TRBJ2-1, with 13 bases fitting TRBD2. The CDR3 is 16 residues long. CDR1 and CDR2 (germline): SGHAT, FQNNGV. V trimming: 4 bases; J trimming: 7 bases; junction bases outside the gene matches: 7. CDR3 sequence (DNA): TGTGCCAGCAGCTCAAGGACTAGCGGGGGCGGGAATGAGCAGTTCTTC. Translated, it gives CASSSRTSGGGNEQFF.

This clonotype was counted at least ten times. The chain joins TRBV21-1 to TRBJ2-1; TRBD1 reflects the table's D call only, with no check against the DNA. TRBV21-1 is noted as a pseudogene. The CDR3 loop spans 16 amino acids. CDR3 sequence (DNA): TGTGCCAGCAGCAAAGAAGGGCACAGGGACGACAATGAGCAGTTCTTC. It is translated as CASSKEGHRDDNEQFF.

A few counts support this clonotype. The V and J genes are TRBV6-5 and TRBJ2-2; D perhaps matches TRBD2 (6 bases). Trimming left V 2 bases short and J 8 bases short, with 12 bases between. The germline V gene encodes CDR1 MNHEY and CDR2 SVGAGI. This CDR3 is built from 14 residues. The CDR3 region has the DNA TGTGCCAGCAGTTACAGGGACTTCAGTGGGGAGCTGTTTTTT. This translates into CASSYRDFSGELFF.

This clonotype came up a few times. The chain is built from TRBV4-3 and TRBJ1-2; possibly TRBD1 for D (6 bases). The CDR3 is made up of 15 amino acids. Germline CDR1 and CDR2: LGHNA and YSLEER. Trimming removed 4 bases from V and 4 bases from J, with 16 bases in between. For the CDR3, the DNA is TGCGCCAGCAGCCTGAAACGGGGGGGGGCCTATGGCTACACCTTC. The encoded protein is CASSLKRGGAYGYTF.

The table lists this clonotype with many counts. This chain joins TRBV29-1 and TRBJ1-2, with TRBD1 identical over 8 bases. V lost 4 bases, J lost 4 bases, and 2 bases stayed unmatched. The V gene's germline CDR1 is SQVTM and CDR2 ANQGSEA. This CDR3 has 12 amino acids. CDR3 in DNA: TGCAGCGTTGTCGACAGGGGCTATGGCTACACCTTC. This translates into CSVVDRGYGYTF.

This clonotype appeared a few times. The chain has TRBV7-9 and TRBJ2-2; 8 nucleotides line up with TRBD1. The CDR3 sequence is 15 residues long. Germline values: CDR1 SEHNR, CDR2 FQNEAQ (reference sequence). V lost 4 bases to trimming and J lost 2 bases; unmatched junction nucleotides: 3. The CDR3 loop reads CASSSDRGNTGELFF. In nucleotides, the CDR3 is TGTGCCAGCAGCTCAGACAGGGGTAACACCGGGGAGCTGTTTTTT.

V usage is TRBV14 and J usage is TRBJ2-1, with unresolved D. Trimming shortened V by 5 bases and J by 10 bases, and 15 bases separated the two germline ends. The CDR3 is 13 amino acids. The germline gives CDR1 SGHDN, CDR2 FVKESK. Written as DNA, the CDR3 is TGTGCCAGCAGCGATGAGATGGGCTTGGAGCAGTTCTTC. The encoded protein is CASSDEMGLEQFF.

This clonotype showed up many times. The chain uses TRBV6-5 and TRBJ1-4; 7 nucleotides match TRBD1. This CDR3 spans 16 amino acids. Germline V gene sequence: CDR1 MNHEY, CDR2 SVGAGI. The ends lost 0 bases at V and 4 bases at J; junction bases unmatched: 5. The CDR3 here is CASSYSFRDSNEKLFF. The CDR3 DNA reads TGTGCCAGCAGTTACTCGTTTCGGGACAGTAATGAAAAACTGTTTTTT.

This clonotype has more than one count but fewer than ten. This rearrangement joins TRBV28 to TRBJ2-4; no firm D call. This CDR3 spans 14 amino acids. CDR1 and CDR2 (germline): MDHEN, SYDVKM. Trimming took 5 bases from V and 0 from J, leaving 8 bases between them. The CDR3 bases are TGTGCCAGCAGTGATCAGTTAGCCAAAAACATTCAGTACTTC. Amino acid sequence: CASSDQLAKNIQYF.

J is TRBJ2-1 and V is TRBV20-1; 16 nucleotides agree with TRBD2. This CDR3 contains 18 residues. The V gene end was trimmed by 5 bases and the J gene end by 2 bases; junction bases not matched to a gene: 9. CDR1 is DFQATT, CDR2 SNEGSKA, per germline (reference sequence). In DNA, the CDR3 is TGCAGTGCTGCTATAGGGACTAGCGGGGGGGGGCCCTACAATGAGCAGTTCTTC. Its protein product is CSAAIGTSGGGPYNEQFF.

In the case of this clonotype: Being one base from a much bigger clone, this may be a read error. This chain connects TRBV20-1 to TRBJ2-1; no reliable D call. Germline CDR1 reads DFQATT; CDR2 reads SNEGSKA (reference sequence). This CDR3 has 11 residues. This CDR3 reads CSVSSYSEQFF. The CDR3 bases are TGCAGTGTCTCATCCTACAGTGAGCAGTTCTTC.

The CDR3 nucleotides read TGTGCCAGCAGTTACTCCAGGGGTTCGCACAATGAGCAGTTCTTC. Protein product: CASSYSRGSHNEQFF. The chain joins TRBV6-5 to TRBJ2-1; TRBD1 might be the D (6 bases). Germline V gene sequence: CDR1 MNHEY, CDR2 SVGAGI. There are 15 residues in the CDR3. The ends were cut back, 0 bases at V and 5 bases at J, with 11 bases in the middle.

This clonotype was observed many times. The CDR3 loop is CSVPSVESYGYTF. The CDR3 nucleotides are TGCAGCGTCCCTAGCGTGGAATCCTATGGCTACACCTTC. This chain joins TRBV29-1 and TRBJ1-2; D is unresolved. Germline V gene data show CDR1 as SQVTM and CDR2 as ANQGSEA. This CDR3 spans 13 amino acids. V was cut by 6 bases and J by 4 bases, with 15 bases left in between.

This clonotype has a count of ten or more. The chain has TRBV20-1 and TRBJ2-7; 12 bases are a match to TRBD1. This CDR3 spans 15 amino acids. CDR1 and CDR2 from the germline V gene are DFQATT and SNEGSKA (reference sequence). V lost 1 base to trimming and J lost 5 bases; unmatched junction nucleotides: 6. CDR3 coding DNA: TGCAGTGCTAGAGGCCCCGGGACAGGGGGCGACGAGCAGTACGTC. It specifies CSARGPGTGGDEQYV.

This clonotype was counted only a few times. This sequence joins TRBV5-1 and TRBJ2-1, with D perhaps TRBD1 (7 bases). The CDR3 covers 14 residues. V lost 9 bases to trimming and J lost 1 base, with 14 bases between them. Germline CDR1 and CDR2: SGHRS and YFSETQ. For the CDR3, the DNA is TGCGCCACCCACCCAGGGGGGTCCTACAATGAGCAGTTCTTC. Protein: CATHPGGSYNEQFF. The complete variable domain, with remaining parts taken from reference TRBV5-1 and TRBJ2-1, reads KAGVTQTPRYLIKTRGQQVTLSCSPISGHRSVSWYQQTPGQGLQFLFEYFSETQRNKGNFPGRFSGRQFSNSRSEMNVSTLELGDSALYLCATHPGGSYNEQFFGPGTRLTVL.

This clonotype was observed a handful of times. This chain connects TRBV28 to TRBJ2-1; 10 bases line up with TRBD2. Germline V gives CDR1 MDHEN, CDR2 SYDVKM. CDR3 length: 14 amino acids. V trimming: 7 bases; J trimming: 5 bases; junction bases outside the gene matches: 5. The CDR3 protein is CASISGGADNEQFF. The CDR3 DNA reads as TGTGCCAGCATCAGCGGGGGGGCAGACAATGAGCAGTTCTTC.

This clonotype turned up a few times. V and J are TRBV7-9 and TRBJ1-1, with a possible D match to TRBD1 (5 bases). CDR3 size: 12 residues. The germline V gene encodes CDR1 SEHNR and CDR2 FQNEAQ (reference sequence). Trimming removed 7 bases from V and 11 bases from J, with 17 bases in between. CDR3 residues: CASNRQGGVAFF. The CDR3 nucleotides are TGTGCCAGCAATCGGCAGGGAGGTGTCGCTTTCTTT. The variable domain in full, completed from reference TRBV7-9 and TRBJ1-1, reads DTGVSQNPRHKITKRGQNVTFRCDPISEHNRLYWYRQTLGQGPEFLTYFQNEAQLEKSRLLSDRFSAERPKGSFSTLEIQRTEQGDSAMYLCASNRQGGVAFFGQGTRLTVV.